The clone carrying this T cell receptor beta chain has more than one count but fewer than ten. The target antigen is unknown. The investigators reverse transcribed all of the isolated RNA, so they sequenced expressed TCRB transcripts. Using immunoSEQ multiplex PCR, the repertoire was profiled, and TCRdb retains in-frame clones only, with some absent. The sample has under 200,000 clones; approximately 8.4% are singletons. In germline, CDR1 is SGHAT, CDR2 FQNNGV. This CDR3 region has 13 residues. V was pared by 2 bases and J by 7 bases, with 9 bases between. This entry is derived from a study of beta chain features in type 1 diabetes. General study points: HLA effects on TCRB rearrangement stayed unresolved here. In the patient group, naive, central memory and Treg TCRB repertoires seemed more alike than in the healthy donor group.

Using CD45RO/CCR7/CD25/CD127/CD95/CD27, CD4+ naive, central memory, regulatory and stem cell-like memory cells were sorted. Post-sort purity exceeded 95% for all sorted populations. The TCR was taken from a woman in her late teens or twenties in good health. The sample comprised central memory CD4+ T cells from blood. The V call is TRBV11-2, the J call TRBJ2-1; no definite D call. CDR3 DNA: TGTGCCAGCAGCTTAAGCGTCGGAAATGAGCAGTTCTTC. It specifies CASSLSVGNEQFF.